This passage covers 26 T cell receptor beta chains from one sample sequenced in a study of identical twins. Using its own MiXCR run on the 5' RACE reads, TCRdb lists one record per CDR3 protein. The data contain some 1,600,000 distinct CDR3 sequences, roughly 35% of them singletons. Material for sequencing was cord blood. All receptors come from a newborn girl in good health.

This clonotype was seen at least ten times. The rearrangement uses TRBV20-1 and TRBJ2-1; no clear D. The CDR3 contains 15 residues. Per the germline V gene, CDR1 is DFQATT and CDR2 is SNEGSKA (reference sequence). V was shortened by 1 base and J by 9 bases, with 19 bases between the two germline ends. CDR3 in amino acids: CSARVSGWVKGEQFF. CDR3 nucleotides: TGCAGTGCTAGAGTATCCGGATGGGTAAAGGGTGAGCAGTTCTTC.

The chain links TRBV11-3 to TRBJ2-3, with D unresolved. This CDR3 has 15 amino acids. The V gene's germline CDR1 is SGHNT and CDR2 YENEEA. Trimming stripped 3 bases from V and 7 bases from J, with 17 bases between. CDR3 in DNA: TGTGCCAGCAGCTTTGGACCCCCTGGTTCGAATACGCAGTATTTT. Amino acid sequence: CASSFGPPGSNTQYF.

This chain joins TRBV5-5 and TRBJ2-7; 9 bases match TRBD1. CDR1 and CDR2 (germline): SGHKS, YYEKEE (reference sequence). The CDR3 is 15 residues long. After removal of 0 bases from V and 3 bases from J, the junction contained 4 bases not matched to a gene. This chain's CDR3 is CASSLDGTGFYEQYF. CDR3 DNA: TGTGCCAGCAGCTTGGACGGGACAGGGTTCTACGAGCAGTACTTC.

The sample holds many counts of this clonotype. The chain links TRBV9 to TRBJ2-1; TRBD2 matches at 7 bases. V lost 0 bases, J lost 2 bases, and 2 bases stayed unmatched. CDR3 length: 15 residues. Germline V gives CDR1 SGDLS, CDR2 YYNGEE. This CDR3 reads CASSVGGGAYNEQFF. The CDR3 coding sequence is TGTGCCAGCAGCGTAGGGGGGGGGGCCTACAATGAGCAGTTCTTC.

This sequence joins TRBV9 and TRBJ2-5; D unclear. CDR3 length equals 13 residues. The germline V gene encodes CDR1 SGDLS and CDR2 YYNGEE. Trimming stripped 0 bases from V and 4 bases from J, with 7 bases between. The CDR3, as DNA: TGTGCCAGCAGCGTAGAGGTACGAGAGACCCAGTACTTC. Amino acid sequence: CASSVEVRETQYF.

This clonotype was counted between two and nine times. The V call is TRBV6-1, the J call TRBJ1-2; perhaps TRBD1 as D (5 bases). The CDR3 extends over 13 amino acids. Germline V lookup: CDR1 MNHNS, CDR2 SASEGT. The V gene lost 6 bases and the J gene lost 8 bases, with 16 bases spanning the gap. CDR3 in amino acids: CASRPGDKKGYTF. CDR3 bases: TGTGCCAGCAGACCGGGGGATAAGAAAGGCTACACCTTC.

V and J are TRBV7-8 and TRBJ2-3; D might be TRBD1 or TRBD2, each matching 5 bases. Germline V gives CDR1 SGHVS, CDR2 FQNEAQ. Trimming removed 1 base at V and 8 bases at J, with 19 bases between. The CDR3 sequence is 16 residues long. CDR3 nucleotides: TGTGCCAGCAGCTTAGGTGGGGGTATGTTCTCAGGTACGCAGTATTTT. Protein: CASSLGGGMFSGTQYF.

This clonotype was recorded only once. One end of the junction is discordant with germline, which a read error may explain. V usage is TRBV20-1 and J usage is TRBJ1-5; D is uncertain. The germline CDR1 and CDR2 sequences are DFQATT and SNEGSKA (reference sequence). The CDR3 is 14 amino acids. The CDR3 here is CSTRGTEYDQPQHF. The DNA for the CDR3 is TGCAGTACTAGAGGAACAGAGTACGATCAGCCCCAGCATTTT.

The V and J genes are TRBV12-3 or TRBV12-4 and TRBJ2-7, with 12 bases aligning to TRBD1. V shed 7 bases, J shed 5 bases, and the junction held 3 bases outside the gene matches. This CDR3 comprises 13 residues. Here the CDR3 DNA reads TGTGCCAGCACCGGGACAGGGGGCGACGAGCAGTACTTC. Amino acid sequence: CASTGTGGDEQYF.

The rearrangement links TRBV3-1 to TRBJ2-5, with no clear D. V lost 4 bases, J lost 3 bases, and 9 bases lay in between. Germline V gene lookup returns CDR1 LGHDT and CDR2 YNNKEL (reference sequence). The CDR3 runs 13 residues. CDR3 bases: TGTGCCAGCAGCCGGGCAGCAGAAGAGACCCAGTACTTC. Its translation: CASSRAAEETQYF.

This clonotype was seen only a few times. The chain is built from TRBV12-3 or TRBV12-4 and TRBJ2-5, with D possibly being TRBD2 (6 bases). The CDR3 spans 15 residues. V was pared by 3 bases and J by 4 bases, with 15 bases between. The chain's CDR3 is CASSFRRGVIETQYF. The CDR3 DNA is TGTGCCAGCAGTTTTAGGCGGGGCGTCATAGAGACCCAGTACTTC.

The CDR3 coding sequence is TGCGCCAGCAGCTTGTCCACGGGGCGTAGCTATGGCTACACCTTC. Protein sequence: CASSLSTGRSYGYTF. This sequence joins TRBV5-1 and TRBJ1-2, with D possibly TRBD1 on 5 matching bases. Germline CDR1 SGHRS, CDR2 YFSETQ. V lost 1 base, J lost 4 bases, and 14 bases lay in between. This CDR3 spans 15 amino acids.

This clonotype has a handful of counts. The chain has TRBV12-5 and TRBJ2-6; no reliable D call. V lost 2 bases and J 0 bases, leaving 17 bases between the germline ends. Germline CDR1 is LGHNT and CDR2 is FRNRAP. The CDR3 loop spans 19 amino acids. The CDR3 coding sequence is TGTGCTAGTGGTTTGCCTACGGACCCTGGGTTCTCTGGGGCCAACGTCCTGACTTTC. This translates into CASGLPTDPGFSGANVLTF.

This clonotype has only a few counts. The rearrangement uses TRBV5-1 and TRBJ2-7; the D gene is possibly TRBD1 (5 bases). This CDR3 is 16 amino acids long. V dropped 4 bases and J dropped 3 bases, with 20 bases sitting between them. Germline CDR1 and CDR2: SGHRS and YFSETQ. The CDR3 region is CASSRNTGGHGYEQYF. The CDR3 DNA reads TGCGCCAGCAGCCGTAATACAGGTGGCCACGGCTACGAGCAGTACTTC.

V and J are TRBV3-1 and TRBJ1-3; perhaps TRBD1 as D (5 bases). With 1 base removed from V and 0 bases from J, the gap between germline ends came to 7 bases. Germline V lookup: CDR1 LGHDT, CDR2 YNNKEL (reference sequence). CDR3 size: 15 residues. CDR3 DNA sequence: TGTGCCAGCAGCCAAGGCGACAGCTCTGGAAACACCATATATTTT. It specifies CASSQGDSSGNTIYF.

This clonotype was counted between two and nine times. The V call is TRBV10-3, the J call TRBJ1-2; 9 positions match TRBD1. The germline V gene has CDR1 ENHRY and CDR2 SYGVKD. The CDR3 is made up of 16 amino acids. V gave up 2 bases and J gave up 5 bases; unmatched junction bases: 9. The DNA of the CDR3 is TGTGCCATCAGTGAGGGATGGGACAGGGCCTTATATGGCTACACCTTC. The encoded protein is CAISEGWDRALYGYTF.

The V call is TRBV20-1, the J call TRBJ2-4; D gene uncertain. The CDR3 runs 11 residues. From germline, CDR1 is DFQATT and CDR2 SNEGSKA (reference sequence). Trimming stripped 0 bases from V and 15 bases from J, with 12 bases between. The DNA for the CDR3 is TGCAGTGCTAGAGATGTCGCCGAGCGGTACTTC. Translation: CSARDVAERYF.

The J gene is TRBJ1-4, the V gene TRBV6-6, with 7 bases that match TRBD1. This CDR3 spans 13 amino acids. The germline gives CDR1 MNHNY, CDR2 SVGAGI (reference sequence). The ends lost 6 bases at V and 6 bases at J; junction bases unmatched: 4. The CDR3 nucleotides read TGTGCCAGCAGGGACAGGAGTTATGAAAAACTGTTTTTT. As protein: CASRDRSYEKLFF.

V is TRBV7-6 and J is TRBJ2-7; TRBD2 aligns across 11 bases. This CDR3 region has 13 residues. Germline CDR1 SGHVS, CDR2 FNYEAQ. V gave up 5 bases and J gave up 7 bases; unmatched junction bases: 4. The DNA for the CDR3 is TGTGCCAGCAGCGCTCGACTAGCGGGAGAGCAGTACTTC. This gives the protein CASSARLAGEQYF.

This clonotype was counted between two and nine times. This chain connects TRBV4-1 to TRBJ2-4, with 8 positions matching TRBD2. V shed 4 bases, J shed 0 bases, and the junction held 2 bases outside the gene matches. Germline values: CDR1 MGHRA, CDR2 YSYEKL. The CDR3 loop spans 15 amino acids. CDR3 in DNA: TGCGCCAGCAGCCGACTAGCGCTAGCCAAAAACATTCAGTACTTC. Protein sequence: CASSRLALAKNIQYF.

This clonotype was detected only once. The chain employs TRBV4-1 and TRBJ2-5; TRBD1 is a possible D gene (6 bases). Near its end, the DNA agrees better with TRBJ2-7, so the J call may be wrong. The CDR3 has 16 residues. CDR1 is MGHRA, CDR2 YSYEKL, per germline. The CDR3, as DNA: TGCGCCAGCAGCCAAGGGCTGTTGGGGGCGGTGGACGAGCAGTACTTC. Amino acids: CASSQGLLGAVDEQYF.

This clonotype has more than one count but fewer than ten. The CDR3 DNA is TGCGCCAGCAGCTTGGAGGCTAGCACTGAGCAGTACTTC. The encoded protein is CASSLEASTEQYF. V is TRBV5-1 and J is TRBJ2-5, with a tentative D call TRBD2 (5 bases). The CDR3 runs 13 residues. The germline V and J ends were trimmed by 0 bases and 11 bases, with 14 bases remaining between them. Germline-derived CDR1 and CDR2 are SGHRS and YFSETQ.

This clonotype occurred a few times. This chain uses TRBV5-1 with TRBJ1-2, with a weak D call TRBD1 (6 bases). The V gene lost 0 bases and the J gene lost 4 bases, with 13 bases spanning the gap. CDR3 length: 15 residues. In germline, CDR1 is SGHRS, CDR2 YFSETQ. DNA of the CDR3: TGCGCCAGCAGCTTGGAGGGCCAGGGGCCCTATGGCTACACCTTC. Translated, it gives CASSLEGQGPYGYTF.

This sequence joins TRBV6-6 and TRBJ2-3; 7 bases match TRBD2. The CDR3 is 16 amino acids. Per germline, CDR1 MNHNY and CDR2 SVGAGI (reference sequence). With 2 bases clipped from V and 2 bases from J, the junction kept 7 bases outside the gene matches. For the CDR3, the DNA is TGTGCCAGCAGTTACCCCACTAGCGAGCACACAGATACGCAGTATTTT. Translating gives CASSYPTSEHTDTQYF.

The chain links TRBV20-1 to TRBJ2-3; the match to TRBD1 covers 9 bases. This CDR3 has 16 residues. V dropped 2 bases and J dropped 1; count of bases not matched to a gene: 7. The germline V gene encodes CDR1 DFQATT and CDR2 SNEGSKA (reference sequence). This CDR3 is CSARRFWTGGTDTQYF. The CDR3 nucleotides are TGCAGTGCTAGAAGATTTTGGACAGGGGGCACAGATACGCAGTATTTT.

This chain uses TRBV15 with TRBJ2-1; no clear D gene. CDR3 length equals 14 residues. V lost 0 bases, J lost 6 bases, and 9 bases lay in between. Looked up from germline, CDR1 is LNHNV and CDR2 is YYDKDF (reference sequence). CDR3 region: CATSRDLAVNEQFF. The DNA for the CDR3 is TGTGCCACCAGCAGAGATCTGGCCGTCAATGAGCAGTTCTTC.